A single sample is the source of the 2 T cell receptor beta chains below, sequenced in a study of CD8 T cells in ankylosing spondylitis. The study, taken as a whole, reports: Characteristic of ankylosing spondylitis blood, it appeared, was a TCR beta motif comprising about eight highly homologous variants.

TCRdb re-derived calls from the 5' RACE reads in MiXCR, one entry per CDR3 protein. The sample has just under 550,000 distinct CDR3 sequences, over 9.5% seen once; the top ten hold under 7.5%. These receptors lack a known antigen. Sample: blood, either unsorted or a sorted T cell fraction (not recorded which). The receptors were sampled from a male donor with ankylosing spondylitis.

The J gene is TRBJ2-1, the V gene TRBV10-3, with 9 bases lining up with TRBD2. The trim removed 4 bases at V and 9 bases at J, leaving 13 bases unmatched. This CDR3 is 16 amino acids long. Germline V gives CDR1 ENHRY, CDR2 SYGVKD. CDR3 coding DNA: TGTGCCATCAGTGCGTCCACTAGCGGGTCCCCTAGTGAGCAGTTCTTC. Translated, it gives CAISASTSGSPSEQFF.

V gene TRBV20-1 combines with J gene TRBJ1-4, with D unclear. The germline CDR1 and CDR2 sequences are DFQATT and SNEGSKA (reference sequence). Trimming cost V 7 bases and J 10 bases, with 16 bases left between them. The CDR3 is made up of 12 amino acids. The CDR3, as DNA: TGCAGTGTCGGGAACGCGGATGGAAAACTGTTTTTT. Amino acid sequence: CSVGNADGKLFF.